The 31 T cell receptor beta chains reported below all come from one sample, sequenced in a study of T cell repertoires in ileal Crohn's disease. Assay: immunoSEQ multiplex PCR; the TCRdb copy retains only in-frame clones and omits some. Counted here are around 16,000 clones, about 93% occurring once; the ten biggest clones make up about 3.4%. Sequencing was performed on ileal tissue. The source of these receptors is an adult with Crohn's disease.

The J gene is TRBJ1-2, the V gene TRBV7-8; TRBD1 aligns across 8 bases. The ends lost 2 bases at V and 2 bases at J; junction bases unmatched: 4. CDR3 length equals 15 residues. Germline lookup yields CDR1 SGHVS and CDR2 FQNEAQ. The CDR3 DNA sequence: TGTGCCAGCAGCTTAAGGACAGGGATAAACTATGGCTACACCTTC. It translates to CASSLRTGINYGYTF.

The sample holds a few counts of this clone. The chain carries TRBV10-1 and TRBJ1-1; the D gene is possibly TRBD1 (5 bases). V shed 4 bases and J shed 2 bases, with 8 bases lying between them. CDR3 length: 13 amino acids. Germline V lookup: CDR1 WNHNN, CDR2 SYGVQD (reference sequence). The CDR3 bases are TGCGCCAGCAGTGGACAGATAAACACTGAAGCTTTCTTT. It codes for CASSGQINTEAFF.

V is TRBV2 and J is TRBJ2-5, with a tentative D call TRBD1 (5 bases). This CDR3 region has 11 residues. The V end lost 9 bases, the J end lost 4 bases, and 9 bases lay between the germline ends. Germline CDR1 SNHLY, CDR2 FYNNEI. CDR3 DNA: TGTGCCAGTAGGGGTTTAGAGACCCAGTACTTC. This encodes CASRGLETQYF.

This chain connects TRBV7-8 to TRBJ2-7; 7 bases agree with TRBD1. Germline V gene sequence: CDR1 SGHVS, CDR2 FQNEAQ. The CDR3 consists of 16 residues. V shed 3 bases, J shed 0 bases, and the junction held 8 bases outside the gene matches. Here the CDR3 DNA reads TGTGCCAGCAGCTTGGGGGACAGTAGCTTCTCCTACGAGCAGTACTTC. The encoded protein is CASSLGDSSFSYEQYF.

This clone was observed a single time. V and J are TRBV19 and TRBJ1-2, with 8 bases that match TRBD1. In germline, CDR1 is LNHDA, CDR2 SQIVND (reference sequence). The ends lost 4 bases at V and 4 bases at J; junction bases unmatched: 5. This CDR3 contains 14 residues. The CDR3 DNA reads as TGTGCCAGTAGTACGAGGACAGGGATCTATGGCTACACCTTC. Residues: CASSTRTGIYGYTF.

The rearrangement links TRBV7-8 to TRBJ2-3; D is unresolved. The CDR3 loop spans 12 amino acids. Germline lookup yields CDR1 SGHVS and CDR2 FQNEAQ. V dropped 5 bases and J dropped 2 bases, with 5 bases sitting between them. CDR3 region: CASSPFTDTQYF. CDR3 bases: TGTGCCAGCAGCCCATTCACAGATACGCAGTATTTT.

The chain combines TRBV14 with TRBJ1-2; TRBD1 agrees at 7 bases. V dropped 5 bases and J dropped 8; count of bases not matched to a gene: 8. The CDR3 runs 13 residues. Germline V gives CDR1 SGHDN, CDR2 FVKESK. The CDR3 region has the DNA TGTGCCAGCAGCTTCACAGGGGTGTGGGGCTACACCTTC. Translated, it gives CASSFTGVWGYTF.

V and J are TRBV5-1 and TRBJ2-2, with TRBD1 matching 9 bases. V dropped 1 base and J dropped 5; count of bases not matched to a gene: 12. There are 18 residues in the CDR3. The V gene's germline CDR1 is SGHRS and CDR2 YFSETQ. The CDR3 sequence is CASSLSPPGTGSTGELFF. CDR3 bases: TGCGCCAGCAGCTTGTCCCCTCCGGGGACAGGGTCGACCGGGGAGCTGTTTTTT.

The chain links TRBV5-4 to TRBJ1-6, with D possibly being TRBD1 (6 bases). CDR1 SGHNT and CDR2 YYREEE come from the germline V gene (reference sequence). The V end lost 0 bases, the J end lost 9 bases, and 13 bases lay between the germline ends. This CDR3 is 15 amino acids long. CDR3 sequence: CASSLDGGQGSPLHF. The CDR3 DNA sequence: TGTGCCAGCAGCTTGGACGGGGGGCAGGGTTCACCCCTCCACTTT.

CDR3 protein: CASSSKTGVYNSPLHF. CDR3 DNA: TGTGCCAGCAGTTCCAAGACAGGGGTCTATAATTCACCCCTCCACTTT. This chain links TRBV27 with TRBJ1-6; 8 bases fit TRBD1. CDR3 length: 16 amino acids. V dropped 4 bases and J dropped 3; count of bases not matched to a gene: 5. Germline assignment: CDR1 MNHEY and CDR2 SMNVEV (reference sequence).

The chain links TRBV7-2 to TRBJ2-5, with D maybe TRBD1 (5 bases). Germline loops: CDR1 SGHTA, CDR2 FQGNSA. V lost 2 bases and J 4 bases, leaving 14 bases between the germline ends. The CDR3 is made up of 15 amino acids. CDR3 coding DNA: TGTGCCAGCAGCTTAACCGGCCAGGGTGGAGAGACCCAGTACTTC. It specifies CASSLTGQGGETQYF.

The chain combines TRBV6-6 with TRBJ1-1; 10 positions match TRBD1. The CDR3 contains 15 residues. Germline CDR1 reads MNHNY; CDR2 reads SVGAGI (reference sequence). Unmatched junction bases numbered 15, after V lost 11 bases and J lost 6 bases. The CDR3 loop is CAAGQGSWYGAEAFF. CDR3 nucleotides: TGTGCCGCGGGACAGGGGTCCTGGTATGGGGCTGAAGCTTTCTTT.

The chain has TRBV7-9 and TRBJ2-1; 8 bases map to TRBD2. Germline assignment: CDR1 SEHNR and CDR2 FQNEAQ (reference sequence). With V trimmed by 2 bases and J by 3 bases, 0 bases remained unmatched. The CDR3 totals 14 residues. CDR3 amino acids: CASSLLAGYNEQFF. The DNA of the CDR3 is TGTGCCAGCAGCTTACTAGCGGGCTACAATGAGCAGTTCTTC. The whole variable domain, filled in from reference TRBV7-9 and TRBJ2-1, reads DTGVSQNPRHKITKRGQNVTFRCDPISEHNRLYWYRQTLGQGPEFLTYFQNEAQLEKSRLLSDRFSAERPKGSFSTLEIQRTEQGDSAMYLCASSLLAGYNEQFFGPGTRLTVL.

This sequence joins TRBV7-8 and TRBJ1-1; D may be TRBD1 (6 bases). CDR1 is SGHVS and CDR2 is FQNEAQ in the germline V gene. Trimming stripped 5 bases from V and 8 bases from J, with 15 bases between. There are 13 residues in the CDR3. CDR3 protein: CASSIQGEQEAFF. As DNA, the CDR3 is TGTGCCAGCAGCATACAGGGAGAACAGGAAGCTTTCTTT.

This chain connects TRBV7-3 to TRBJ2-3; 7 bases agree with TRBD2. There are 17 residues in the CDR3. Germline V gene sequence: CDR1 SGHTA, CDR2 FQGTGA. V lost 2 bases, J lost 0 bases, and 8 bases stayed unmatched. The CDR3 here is CASSLGWRGTSTDTQYF. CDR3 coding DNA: TGTGCCAGCAGCTTAGGGTGGCGGGGGACTAGCACAGATACGCAGTATTTT.

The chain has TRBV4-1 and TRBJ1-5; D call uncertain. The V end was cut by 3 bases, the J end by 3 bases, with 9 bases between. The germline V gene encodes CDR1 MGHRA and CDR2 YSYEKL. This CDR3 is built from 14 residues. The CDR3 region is CASSHDGFNQPQHF. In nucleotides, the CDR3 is TGCGCCAGCAGCCATGACGGGTTCAATCAGCCCCAGCATTTT.

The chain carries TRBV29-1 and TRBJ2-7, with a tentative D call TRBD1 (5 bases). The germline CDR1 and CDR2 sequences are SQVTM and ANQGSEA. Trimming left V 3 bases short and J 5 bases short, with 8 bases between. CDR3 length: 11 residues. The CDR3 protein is CSVDVRDEQYF. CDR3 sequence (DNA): TGCAGCGTTGATGTCAGGGACGAGCAGTACTTC.

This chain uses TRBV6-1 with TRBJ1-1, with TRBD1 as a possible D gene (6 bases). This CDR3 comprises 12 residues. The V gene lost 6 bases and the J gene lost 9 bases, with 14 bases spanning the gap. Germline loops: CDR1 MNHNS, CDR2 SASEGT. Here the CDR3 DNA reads TGTGCCAGCAGCAAAGGGGACACGAAAGCTTTCTTT. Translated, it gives CASSKGDTKAFF.

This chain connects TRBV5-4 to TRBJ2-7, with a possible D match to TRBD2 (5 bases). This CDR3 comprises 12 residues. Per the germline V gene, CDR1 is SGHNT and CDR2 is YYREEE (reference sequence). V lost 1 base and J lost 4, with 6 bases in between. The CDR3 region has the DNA TGTGCCAGCAGCTTGCCGGGATACGAGCAGTACTTC. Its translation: CASSLPGYEQYF. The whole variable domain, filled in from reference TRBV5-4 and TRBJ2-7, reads ETGVTQSPTHLIKTRGQQVTLRCSSQSGHNTVSWYQQALGQGPQFIFQYYREEENGRGNFPPRFSGLQFPNYSSELNVNALELDDSALYLCASSLPGYEQYFGPGTRLTVT.

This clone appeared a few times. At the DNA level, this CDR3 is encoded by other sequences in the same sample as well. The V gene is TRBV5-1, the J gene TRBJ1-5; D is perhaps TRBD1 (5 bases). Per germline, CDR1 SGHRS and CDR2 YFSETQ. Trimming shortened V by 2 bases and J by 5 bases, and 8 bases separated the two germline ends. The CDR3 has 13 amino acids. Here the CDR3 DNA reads TGCGCCAGCAGCTTACGGGGGGATCAGCCCCAGCATTTT. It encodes CASSLRGDQPQHF.

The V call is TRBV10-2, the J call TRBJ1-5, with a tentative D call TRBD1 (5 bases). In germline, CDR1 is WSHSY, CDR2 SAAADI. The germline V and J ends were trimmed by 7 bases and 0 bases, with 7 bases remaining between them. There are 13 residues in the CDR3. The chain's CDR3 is CASTGDSNQPQHF. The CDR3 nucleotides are TGCGCCAGCACGGGGGATAGCAATCAGCCCCAGCATTTT.

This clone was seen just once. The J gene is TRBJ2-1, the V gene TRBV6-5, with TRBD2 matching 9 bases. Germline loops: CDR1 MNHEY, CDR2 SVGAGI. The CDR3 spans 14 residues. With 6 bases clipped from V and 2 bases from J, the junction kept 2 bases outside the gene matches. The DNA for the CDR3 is TGTGCCAGCAGATGGACTAGCGCCTACAATGAGCAGTTCTTC. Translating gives CASRWTSAYNEQFF.

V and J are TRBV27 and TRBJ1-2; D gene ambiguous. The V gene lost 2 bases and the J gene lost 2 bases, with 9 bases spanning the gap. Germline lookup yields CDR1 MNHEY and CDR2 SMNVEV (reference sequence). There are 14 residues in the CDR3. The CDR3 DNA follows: TGTGCCAGCAGTTTACGCCCGGTGAACTATGGCTACACCTTC. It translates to CASSLRPVNYGYTF.

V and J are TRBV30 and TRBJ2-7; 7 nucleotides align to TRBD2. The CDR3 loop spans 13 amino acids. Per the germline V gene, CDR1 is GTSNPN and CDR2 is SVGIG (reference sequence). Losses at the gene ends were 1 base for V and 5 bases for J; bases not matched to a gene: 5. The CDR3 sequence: CAWSAGGWDEQYF. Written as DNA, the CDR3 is TGTGCCTGGAGTGCGGGGGGTTGGGACGAGCAGTACTTC.

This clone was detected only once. CDR3 DNA sequence: TGTGCCAGCAGCTCGGCCCAGGGCATGAAATCCTACGAGCAGTACTTC. It translates to CASSSAQGMKSYEQYF. This sequence joins TRBV5-6 and TRBJ2-7; possible D gene TRBD1, 5 bases. Germline CDR1 is SGHDT and CDR2 is YYEEEE. The CDR3 is 16 residues long. Trimming shortened V by 3 bases and J by 1 base, and 17 bases separated the two germline ends.

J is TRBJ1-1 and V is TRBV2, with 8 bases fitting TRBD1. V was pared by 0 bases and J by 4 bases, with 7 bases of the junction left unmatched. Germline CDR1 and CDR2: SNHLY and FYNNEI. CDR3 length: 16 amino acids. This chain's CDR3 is CASSEARTGSSTEAFF. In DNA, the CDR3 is TGTGCCAGCAGTGAAGCTAGGACAGGGTCGAGCACTGAAGCTTTCTTT.

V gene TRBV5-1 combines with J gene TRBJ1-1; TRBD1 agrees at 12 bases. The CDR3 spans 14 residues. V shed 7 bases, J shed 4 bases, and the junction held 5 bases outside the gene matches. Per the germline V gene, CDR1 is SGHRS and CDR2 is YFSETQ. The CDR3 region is CASGGTGGGTEAFF. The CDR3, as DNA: TGCGCCAGCGGGGGGACAGGGGGCGGCACTGAAGCTTTCTTT.

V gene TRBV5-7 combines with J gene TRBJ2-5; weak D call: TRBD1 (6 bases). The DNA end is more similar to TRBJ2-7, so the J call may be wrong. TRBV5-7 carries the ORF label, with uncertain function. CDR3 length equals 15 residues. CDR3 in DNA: TGTGCCAGCAGCTTGGGAGGGGGAAGCTCCTACGAGCAGTACTTC. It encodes CASSLGGGSSYEQYF.

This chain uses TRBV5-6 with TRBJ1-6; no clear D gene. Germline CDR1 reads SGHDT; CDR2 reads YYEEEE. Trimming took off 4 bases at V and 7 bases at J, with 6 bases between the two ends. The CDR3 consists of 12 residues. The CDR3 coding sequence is TGTGCCAGCAGCCGCGGGAATTCACCCCTCCACTTT. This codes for CASSRGNSPLHF.

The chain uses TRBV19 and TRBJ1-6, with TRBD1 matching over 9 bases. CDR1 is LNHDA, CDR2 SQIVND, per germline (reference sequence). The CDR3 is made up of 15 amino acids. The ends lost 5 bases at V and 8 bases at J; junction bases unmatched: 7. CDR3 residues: CASSPDRGVDSPLHF. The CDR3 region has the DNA TGTGCCAGTAGTCCGGACAGGGGTGTTGATTCACCCCTCCACTTT. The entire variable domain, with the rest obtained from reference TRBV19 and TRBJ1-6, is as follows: DGGITQSPKYLFRKEGQNVTLSCEQNLNHDAMYWYRQDPGQGLRLIYYSQIVNDFQKGDIAEGYSVSREKKESFPLTVTSAQKNPTAFYLCASSPDRGVDSPLHFGNGTRLTVT.

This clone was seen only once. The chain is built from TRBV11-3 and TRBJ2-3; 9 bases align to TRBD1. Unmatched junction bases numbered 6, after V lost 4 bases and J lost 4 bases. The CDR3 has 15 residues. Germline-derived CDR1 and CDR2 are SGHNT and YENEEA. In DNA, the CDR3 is TGTGCCAGCAGCTACGGGACAGGGTTTTCAGATACGCAGTATTTT. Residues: CASSYGTGFSDTQYF.